The next 28 T cell receptor beta chains were all read from a single sample in a study of neurological immune-mediated disorders. MiXCR, run by TCRdb on the 5' RACE reads, gives a single entry per CDR3 protein. The repertoire holds 48,000 or so distinct CDR3 sequences, 10% seen once, with 21% in the top ten. The sample comprised PBMCs. These receptors came from a woman aged 40 to 49 with HTLV-1-associated myelopathy (HAM/TSP).

This clonotype appeared many times. The chain has TRBV7-2 and TRBJ2-3; 10 bases are a match to TRBD2. V gave up 3 bases and J gave up 3 bases; unmatched junction bases: 3. CDR3 length: 15 residues. Germline V gene lookup returns CDR1 SGHTA and CDR2 FQGNSA. CDR3 bases: TGTGCCAGCAGCTTTAGCGGGGGGCCAACAGATACGCAGTATTTT. As protein: CASSFSGGPTDTQYF. Based on the CDR3 plus reference TRBV7-2 and TRBJ2-3, the full variable domain is GAGVSQSPSNKVTEKGKDVELRCDPISGHTALYWYRQSLGQGLEFLIYFQGNSAPDKSGLPSDRFSAERTGGSVSTLTIQRTQQEDSAVYLCASSFSGGPTDTQYFGPGTRLTVL.

As to this clonotype: At one boundary the junction diverges from the germline segment, which might be a read error. The chain links TRBV7-8 to TRBJ2-6; perhaps TRBD1 as D (5 bases). The CDR3 is made up of 14 amino acids. Germline V gene data show CDR1 as SGHVS and CDR2 as FQNEAQ. CDR3 DNA sequence: TGTGCCAGCAGCTCACACGGTGGGGCGAACGTCCTGACTTTC. This codes for CASSSHGGANVLTF.

This clonotype was observed at least ten times. This chain joins TRBV4-3 and TRBJ2-1; 10 positions agree with TRBD1. The V segment lost 0 bases and the J segment 8 bases; nucleotides outside the gene matches: 4. Germline loops: CDR1 LGHNA, CDR2 YSLEER. This CDR3 comprises 15 residues. In DNA form, the CDR3 reads TGCGCCAGCAGCCAAGAGACGGACAGGGGGTATGAGCAGTTCTTC. Its protein is CASSQETDRGYEQFF.

By proportion, this clonotype is medium-sized (0.01 to 0.1%). The chain recombines TRBV5-1 with TRBJ2-5; D could derive from TRBD1 or TRBD2 (6 bases each). V dropped 1 base and J dropped 4 bases, with 11 bases sitting between them. From germline, CDR1 is SGHRS and CDR2 YFSETQ. The CDR3 has 14 amino acids. CDR3 DNA sequence: TGCGCCAGCAGCTTGTTTGGGGGGCTAGAGACCCAGTACTTC. Protein product: CASSLFGGLETQYF.

This clonotype has at least ten counts. The chain uses TRBV9 and TRBJ2-2; tentatively, D is TRBD2 (6 bases). Between the trimmed V and J ends, which lost 3 bases and 3 bases, there was a span of 18 bases. Germline lookup yields CDR1 SGDLS and CDR2 YYNGEE. This CDR3 is built from 17 residues. CDR3 sequence: CASSGLGSGGDTGELFF. The CDR3 coding sequence is TGTGCCAGCAGCGGGCTCGGGAGTGGGGGTGACACCGGGGAGCTGTTTTTT.

The sample holds many counts of this clonotype. The genes are TRBV7-2 and TRBJ1-1; D is possibly TRBD1 (6 bases). The CDR3 runs 18 residues. Trimming took off 2 bases at V and 3 bases at J, with 22 bases between the two ends. Per germline, CDR1 SGHTA and CDR2 FQGNSA. This CDR3 reads CASSLQLIGGREDTEAFF. The DNA for the CDR3 is TGTGCCAGCAGCTTACAACTTATCGGGGGGCGGGAGGACACTGAAGCTTTCTTT.

This clonotype was detected many times. V and J are TRBV7-7 and TRBJ2-2; the D gene is possibly TRBD1 (6 bases). The germline V gene has CDR1 SSHAT and CDR2 FNYEAQ (reference sequence). V was cut by 9 bases and J by 5 bases, with 16 bases left in between. This CDR3 region has 14 residues. Here the CDR3 reads CARQGNRRTGELFF. DNA for the CDR3: TGTGCCAGGCAGGGGAATAGGAGGACCGGGGAGCTGTTTTTT.

This clonotype was counted ten times or more. This chain connects TRBV6-6 to TRBJ2-7; 8 bases agree with TRBD2. Germline values: CDR1 MNHNY, CDR2 SVGAGI (reference sequence). The CDR3 loop spans 14 amino acids. With 5 bases clipped from V and 4 bases from J, the junction kept 7 bases outside the gene matches. The DNA for the CDR3 is TGTGCCAGCAGTCAAACAGCGGGGGAGTACGAGCAGTACTTC. Residues: CASSQTAGEYEQYF.

This clonotype was detected many times. This rearrangement joins TRBV6-2 or TRBV6-3 to TRBJ2-1; TRBD1 is a possible D gene (5 bases). The CDR3 is 15 amino acids. Germline V gives CDR1 MNHEY, CDR2 SVGEGT. Trimming shortened V by 7 bases and J by 9 bases, and 22 bases separated the two germline ends. The CDR3 is CASTPLGPPTTEQFF. CDR3 coding DNA: TGTGCCAGCACTCCACTGGGGCCGCCGACCACTGAGCAGTTCTTC.

This clonotype was counted at least ten times. The V gene is TRBV20-1, the J gene TRBJ2-5; TRBD1 matches 7 bases. Per the germline V gene, CDR1 is DFQATT and CDR2 is SNEGSKA (reference sequence). The CDR3 is made up of 15 amino acids. J lost 7 bases, V lost 6 bases, and 17 bases had no gene match. CDR3: CSAKRSTGLGGTQYF. In nucleotides, the CDR3 is TGCAGTGCAAAACGATCGACAGGGTTGGGTGGGACCCAGTACTTC.

At least ten counts were recorded for this clonotype. J is TRBJ2-3 and V is TRBV5-1; weak D call: TRBD1 (6 bases). Germline V gene data show CDR1 as SGHRS and CDR2 as YFSETQ. Trimming removed 1 base from V and 4 bases from J, with 13 bases in between. The length of the CDR3 is 15 residues. In DNA, the CDR3 is TGCGCCAGCAGCTTGACAGGGTTCGAGGCAGATACGCAGTATTTT. Translating it yields CASSLTGFEADTQYF.

Ten or more counts support this clonotype. The genes are TRBV6-6 and TRBJ2-7; tentative D call: TRBD2 (5 bases). Trimming left V 6 bases short and J 3 bases short, with 15 bases between. The length of the CDR3 is 14 residues. The V gene's germline CDR1 is MNHNY and CDR2 SVGAGI (reference sequence). DNA for the CDR3: TGTGCCAGCAGGACCATAGCGTCTTTCTACGAGCAGTACTTC. Encoded protein: CASRTIASFYEQYF.

This clonotype has a count of ten or more. The chain has TRBV5-1 and TRBJ2-7, with 7 nucleotides matching TRBD1. Germline-derived CDR1 and CDR2 are SGHRS and YFSETQ. CDR3 length: 15 residues. With 0 bases clipped from V and 4 bases from J, the junction kept 7 bases outside the gene matches. The CDR3 loop reads CASSLEPGGGYEQYF. In nucleotides, the CDR3 is TGCGCCAGCAGCTTGGAGCCAGGGGGTGGTTACGAGCAGTACTTC.

The chain recombines TRBV24-1 with TRBJ2-7; D perhaps matches TRBD1 (5 bases). The CDR3 loop spans 13 amino acids. V was cut by 0 bases and J by 5 bases, with 7 bases left in between. Germline V CDR1 and CDR2: KGHDR, SFDVKD. DNA of the CDR3: TGTGCCACCAGTGATTTGCTAGGGGACGAGCAGTACTTC. Translating it yields CATSDLLGDEQYF.

Ten or more counts support this clonotype. This chain uses TRBV6-2 or TRBV6-3 with TRBJ1-4; no definite D call. Deletions cut 6 bases from V and 6 bases from J, with 8 bases between. The V gene's germline CDR1 is MNHEY and CDR2 SVGEGT. The CDR3 contains 12 residues. CDR3 in amino acids: CASRGFDEKLFF. In DNA form, the CDR3 reads TGTGCCAGCAGGGGGTTTGATGAAAAACTGTTTTTT.

This clonotype was recorded many times. The gene calls are TRBV3-1 and TRBJ1-5; tentatively, D is TRBD1 (5 bases). The V end lost 1 base, the J end lost 7 bases, and 8 bases lay between the germline ends. Germline V gene sequence: CDR1 LGHDT, CDR2 YNNKEL (reference sequence). The CDR3 is made up of 13 amino acids. The CDR3 DNA is TGTGCCAGCAGCCAAGGCAGGGTGCAGCCCCAGCATTTT. Translation: CASSQGRVQPQHF.

The CDR3 bases are TGCGCCAGGCCGGGACTAGCGGTTCTGTACGAGCAGTACTTC. Its translation is CARPGLAVLYEQYF. This chain links TRBV5-1 with TRBJ2-7; 11 nucleotides match TRBD2. V dropped 8 bases and J dropped 4; count of bases not matched to a gene: 8. In germline, CDR1 is SGHRS, CDR2 YFSETQ. CDR3 length: 14 amino acids.

This clonotype was detected ten times or more. V gene TRBV13 combines with J gene TRBJ1-6; D possibly corresponds to TRBD1 (5 bases). Trimming took off 5 bases at V and 6 bases at J, with 17 bases between the two ends. The CDR3 runs to 16 residues. Per germline, CDR1 PRHDT and CDR2 FYEKMQ (reference sequence). As DNA, the CDR3 is TGTGCCAGCAGCGGCCGAGGAGGGGCGCGTAATTCACCCCTCCACTTT. The encoded protein is CASSGRGGARNSPLHF.

In this sample, this clonotype turned up many times. This chain joins TRBV4-1 and TRBJ2-3; 9 nucleotides match TRBD1. This CDR3 region has 13 residues. In germline, CDR1 is MGHRA, CDR2 YSYEKL. The trim removed 9 bases at V and 5 bases at J, leaving 6 bases unmatched. CDR3 protein: CASGTGYGDTQYF. The CDR3 DNA follows: TGCGCCAGTGGGACAGGGTATGGAGATACGCAGTATTTT.

This clonotype appeared many times. The rearrangement joins TRBV5-1 to TRBJ2-3, with D perhaps TRBD2 (6 bases). The CDR3 totals 14 residues. V was cut by 3 bases and J by 3 bases, with 11 bases left in between. Germline V gene lookup returns CDR1 SGHRS and CDR2 YFSETQ. The CDR3 sequence: CASSSFSGTDTQYF. The DNA for the CDR3 is TGCGCCAGCAGCTCCTTTAGCGGAACAGATACGCAGTATTTT.

This clonotype was observed at least ten times. The chain recombines TRBV4-1 with TRBJ2-7; tentatively, D is TRBD1 (5 bases). The CDR3 sequence is 14 residues long. V shed 1 base and J shed 3 bases, with 10 bases lying between them. Germline V gives CDR1 MGHRA, CDR2 YSYEKL. The CDR3 loop is CASSQVKGHYEQYF. CDR3 DNA sequence: TGCGCCAGCAGCCAAGTGAAGGGGCACTACGAGCAGTACTTC.

At least ten counts were recorded for this clonotype. The chain couples TRBV5-1 to TRBJ2-2; tentative D call: TRBD1 (7 bases). This CDR3 has 15 residues. V lost 0 bases to trimming and J lost 5 bases, with 11 bases between them. Germline CDR1 reads SGHRS; CDR2 reads YFSETQ. CDR3 sequence: CASSLASGGTGELFF. The CDR3 nucleotides are TGCGCCAGCAGCTTGGCCTCAGGGGGGACCGGGGAGCTGTTTTTT.

This clonotype was observed at least ten times. The chain couples TRBV4-3 to TRBJ2-6, with D unresolved. CDR3 size: 18 residues. V lost 4 bases and J lost 0, with 16 bases in between. Germline V gives CDR1 LGHNA, CDR2 YSLEER. CDR3 coding DNA: TGCGCCAGCAGCCCGGGCCGCAGGTTTGGCTCTGGGGCCAACGTCCTGACTTTC. Translating it yields CASSPGRRFGSGANVLTF.

This clonotype was counted at least ten times. The chain couples TRBV12-3 or TRBV12-4 to TRBJ2-3; D is unclear. Trimming took off 3 bases at V and 3 bases at J, with 4 bases between the two ends. The CDR3 has 12 residues. The CDR3 region has the DNA TGTGCCAGCAGTTTCTTTACAGATACGCAGTATTTT. This translates into CASSFFTDTQYF.

This clonotype was seen many times. The chain joins TRBV5-1 to TRBJ1-1; no clear D gene. Trimming left V 4 bases short and J 0 bases short, with 7 bases between. CDR1 SGHRS and CDR2 YFSETQ come from the germline V gene. The CDR3 loop spans 13 amino acids. The CDR3 nucleotides read TGCGCCAGCAGCGTCACGGTGAACACTGAAGCTTTCTTT. It encodes CASSVTVNTEAFF.

Regarding this clonotype: Given a much more abundant clone one base away, this may be a read error. V and J are TRBV6-2 or TRBV6-3 and TRBJ2-3; D ambiguous. The CDR3 is made up of 15 amino acids. CDR1 and CDR2 (germline): MNHEY, SVGEGT. CDR3 in amino acids: CASSYGPLFTDKQYF. CDR3 nucleotides: TGTGCCAGCAGTTATGGGCCCCTTTTCACAGATAAGCAGTATTTT.

This clonotype was seen a handful of times. In DNA form, the CDR3 reads TGTGCAAGTCGCCTACCGGGACGTAAAACGGTAGCTTTCTTT. As protein: CASRLPGRKTVAFF. This chain uses TRBV12-2 with TRBJ1-1. TRBV12-2 is classified as a pseudogene. The CDR3 runs 14 residues.

This clonotype occurred many times. J is TRBJ1-2 and V is TRBV5-1; a possible D gene is TRBD1 (5 bases). In germline, CDR1 is SGHRS, CDR2 YFSETQ. The CDR3 extends over 16 amino acids. V was shortened by 4 bases and J by 4 bases, with 20 bases between the two germline ends. The CDR3 loop is CASSHWRQGNPYGYTF. The CDR3 DNA is TGCGCCAGCAGCCACTGGAGGCAGGGAAACCCCTATGGCTACACCTTC.